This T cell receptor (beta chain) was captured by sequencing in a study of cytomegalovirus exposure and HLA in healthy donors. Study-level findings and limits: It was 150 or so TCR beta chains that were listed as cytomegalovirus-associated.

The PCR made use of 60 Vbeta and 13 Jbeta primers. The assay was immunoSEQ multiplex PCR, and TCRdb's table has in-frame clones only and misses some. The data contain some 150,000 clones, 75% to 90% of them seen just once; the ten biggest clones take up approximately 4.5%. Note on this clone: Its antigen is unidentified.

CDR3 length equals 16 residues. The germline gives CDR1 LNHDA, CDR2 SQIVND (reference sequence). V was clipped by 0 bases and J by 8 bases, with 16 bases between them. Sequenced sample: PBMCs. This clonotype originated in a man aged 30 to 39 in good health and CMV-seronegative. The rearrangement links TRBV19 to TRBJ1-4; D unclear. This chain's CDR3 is CASSIDGLTGGEKLFF. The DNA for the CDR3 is TGTGCCAGTAGTATAGATGGTCTCACCGGCGGGGAAAAACTGTTTTTT. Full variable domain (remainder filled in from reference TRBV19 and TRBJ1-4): DGGITQSPKYLFRKEGQNVTLSCEQNLNHDAMYWYRQDPGQGLRLIYYSQIVNDFQKGDIAEGYSVSREKKESFPLTVTSAQKNPTAFYLCASSIDGLTGGEKLFFGSGTQLSVL.